This TCR beta chain was sequenced during a study of blood T cell repertoires in COVID-19. Overall study context: The United States, Italy and Spain supplied acute and convalescent COVID-19 samples. PBMCs, B-cell-depleted T cells, or T cells were the source of the cDNA or gDNA that made up the material.

The V gene lost 5 bases and the J gene lost 4 bases, with 11 bases spanning the gap. The germline V gene encodes CDR1 LGHDT and CDR2 YNNKEL (reference sequence). CDR3 length: 13 residues. Per the original methods: Cell counts per sample came from amplifying reference gene primers. Assay used: immunoSEQ multiplex PCR; TCRdb lists only in-frame clones, some missing. V, J and clone size are taken as reported in that table, and D and trimming were inferred from the DNA itself. Of about 120,000 clones in the sample, 65% to 90% were seen once. This chain links TRBV3-1 (or the pseudogene TRBV3-2) with TRBJ1-2; weak D call: TRBD1 (6 bases). The sequencing input was peripheral blood. This clonotype was obtained from a man older than 75 with acute or convalescent COVID-19. The CDR3 loop is CASSGQNAYGYTF. Here the CDR3 DNA reads TGTGCCAGCAGCGGACAGAATGCCTATGGCTACACCTTC.